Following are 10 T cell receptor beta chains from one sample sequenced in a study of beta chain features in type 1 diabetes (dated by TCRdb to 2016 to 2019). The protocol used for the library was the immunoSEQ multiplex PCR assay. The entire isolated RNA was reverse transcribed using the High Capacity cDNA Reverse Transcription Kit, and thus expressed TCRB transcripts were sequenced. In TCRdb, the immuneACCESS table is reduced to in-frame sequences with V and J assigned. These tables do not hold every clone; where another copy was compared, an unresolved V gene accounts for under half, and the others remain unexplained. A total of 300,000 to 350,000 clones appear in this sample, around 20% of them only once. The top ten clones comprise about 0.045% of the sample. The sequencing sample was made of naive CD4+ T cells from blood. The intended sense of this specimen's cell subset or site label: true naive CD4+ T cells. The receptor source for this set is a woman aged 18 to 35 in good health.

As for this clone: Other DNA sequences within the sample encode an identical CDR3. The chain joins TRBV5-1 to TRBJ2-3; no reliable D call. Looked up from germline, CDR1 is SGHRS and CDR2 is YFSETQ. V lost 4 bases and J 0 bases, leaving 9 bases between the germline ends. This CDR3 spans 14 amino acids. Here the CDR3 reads CASSLSSSTDTQYF. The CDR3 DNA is TGCGCCAGCAGCCTAAGCTCTAGCACAGATACGCAGTATTTT. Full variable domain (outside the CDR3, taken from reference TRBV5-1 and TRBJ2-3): KAGVTQTPRYLIKTRGQQVTLSCSPISGHRSVSWYQQTPGQGLQFLFEYFSETQRNKGNFPGRFSGRQFSNSRSEMNVSTLELGDSALYLCASSLSSSTDTQYFGPGTRLTVL.

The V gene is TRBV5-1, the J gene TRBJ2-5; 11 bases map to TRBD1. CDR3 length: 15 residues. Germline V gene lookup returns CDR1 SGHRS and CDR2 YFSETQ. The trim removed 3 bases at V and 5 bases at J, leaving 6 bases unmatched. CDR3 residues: CASSSGQGAGETQYF. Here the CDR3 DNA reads TGCGCCAGCAGCTCAGGACAGGGGGCAGGGGAGACCCAGTACTTC.

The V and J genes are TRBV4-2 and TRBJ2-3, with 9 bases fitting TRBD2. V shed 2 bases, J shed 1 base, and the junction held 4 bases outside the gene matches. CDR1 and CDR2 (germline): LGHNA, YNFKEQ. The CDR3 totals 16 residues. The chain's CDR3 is CASSQSQRGGTDTQYF. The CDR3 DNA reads TGTGCCAGCAGCCAATCCCAGCGGGGGGGCACAGATACGCAGTATTTT.

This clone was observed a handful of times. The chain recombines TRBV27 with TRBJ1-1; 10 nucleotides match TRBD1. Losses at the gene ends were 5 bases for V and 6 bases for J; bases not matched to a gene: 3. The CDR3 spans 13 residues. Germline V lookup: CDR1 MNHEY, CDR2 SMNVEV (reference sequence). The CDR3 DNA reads TGTGCCAGCAGTCCTGGGACAGGGGCTGAAGCTTTCTTT. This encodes CASSPGTGAEAFF.

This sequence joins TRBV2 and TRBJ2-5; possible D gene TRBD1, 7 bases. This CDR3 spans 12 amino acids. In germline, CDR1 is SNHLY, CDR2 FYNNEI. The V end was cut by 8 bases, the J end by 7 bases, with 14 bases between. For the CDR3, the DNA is TGTGCCAGCGCCACAGGGGAGGTGACCCAGTACTTC. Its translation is CASATGEVTQYF. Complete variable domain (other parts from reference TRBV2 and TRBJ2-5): EPEVTQTPSHQVTQMGQEVILRCVPISNHLYFYWYRQILGQKVEFLVSFYNNEISEKSEIFDDQFSVERPDGSNFTLKIRSTKLEDSAMYFCASATGEVTQYFGPGTRLLVL.

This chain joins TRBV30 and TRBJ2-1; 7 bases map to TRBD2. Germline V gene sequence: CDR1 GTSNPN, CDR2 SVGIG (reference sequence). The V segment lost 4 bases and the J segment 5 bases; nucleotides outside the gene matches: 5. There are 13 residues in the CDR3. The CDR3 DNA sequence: TGTGCCTGGAACCAGCGGGGTCACAATGAGCAGTTCTTC. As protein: CAWNQRGHNEQFF.

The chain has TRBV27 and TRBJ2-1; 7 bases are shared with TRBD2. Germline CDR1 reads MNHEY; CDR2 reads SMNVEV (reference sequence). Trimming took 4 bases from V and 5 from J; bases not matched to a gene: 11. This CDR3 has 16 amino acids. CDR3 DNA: TGTGCCAGCAGTTCAGTCGGGGCGGGAGCTAACAATGAGCAGTTCTTC. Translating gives CASSSVGAGANNEQFF.

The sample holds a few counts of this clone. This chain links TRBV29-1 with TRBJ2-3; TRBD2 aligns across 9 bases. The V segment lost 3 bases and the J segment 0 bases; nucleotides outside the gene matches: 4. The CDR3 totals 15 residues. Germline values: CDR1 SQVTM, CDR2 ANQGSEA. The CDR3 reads CSVDRTSESTDTQYF. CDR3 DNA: TGCAGCGTTGATAGGACTAGCGAAAGCACAGATACGCAGTATTTT.

CDR3 sequence reads: CASSAPWTGVGYEQYF. The CDR3 region has the DNA TGTGCCAGCAGCGCTCCCTGGACAGGGGTGGGCTACGAGCAGTACTTC. The chain has TRBV11-3 and TRBJ2-7, with 9 bases fitting TRBD1. V lost 5 bases and J lost 3; bases outside the gene matches: 11. Germline V gene data show CDR1 as SGHNT and CDR2 as YENEEA. CDR3 length equals 16 residues.

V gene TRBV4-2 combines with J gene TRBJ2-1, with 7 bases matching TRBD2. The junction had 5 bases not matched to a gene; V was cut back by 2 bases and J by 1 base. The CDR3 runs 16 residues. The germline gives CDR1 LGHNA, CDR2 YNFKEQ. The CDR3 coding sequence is TGTGCCAGCAGCCAACGCGGCGGGAGTTCCTACAATGAGCAGTTCTTC. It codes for CASSQRGGSSYNEQFF.